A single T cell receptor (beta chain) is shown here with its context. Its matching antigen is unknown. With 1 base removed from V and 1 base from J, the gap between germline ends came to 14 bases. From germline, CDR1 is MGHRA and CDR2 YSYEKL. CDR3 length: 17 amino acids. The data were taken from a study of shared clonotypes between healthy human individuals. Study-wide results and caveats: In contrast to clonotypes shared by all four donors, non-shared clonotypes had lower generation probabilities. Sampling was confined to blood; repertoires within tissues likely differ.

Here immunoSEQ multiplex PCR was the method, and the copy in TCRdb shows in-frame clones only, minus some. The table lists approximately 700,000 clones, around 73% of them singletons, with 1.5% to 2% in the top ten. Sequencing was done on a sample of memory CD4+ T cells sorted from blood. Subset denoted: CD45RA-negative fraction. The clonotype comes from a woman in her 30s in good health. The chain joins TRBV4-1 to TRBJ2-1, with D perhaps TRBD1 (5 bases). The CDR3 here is CASSQVSTGLSYNEQFF. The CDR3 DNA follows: TGCGCCAGCAGCCAAGTTAGTACAGGCCTGTCCTACAATGAGCAGTTCTTC.